The present T cell receptor (beta chain) was sequenced within a study of blood T cell repertoires in COVID-19. In the study overall: The United States, Italy and Spain were the sources of the acute and convalescent COVID-19 samples. The cDNA or gDNA used as material had been derived from T cells, B-cell-depleted T cells, or PBMCs.

Germline values: CDR1 SQVTM, CDR2 ANQGSEA. The CDR3 is 14 amino acids. After removal of 7 bases from V and 5 bases from J, the junction contained 9 bases not matched to a gene. Original analysis: From reference gene primer amplification, estimates of nucleated cell counts were derived. Generated by immunoSEQ multiplex PCR, the TCRdb table keeps only in-frame clones and is missing some. V and J calls and clone size follow that table, whereas D and trimming were derived from the DNA. Of about 240,000 clones listed, 75% to 90% are singletons. This sequence was found in a woman aged 55-69 years with active or convalescent COVID-19. Source material: peripheral blood. The chain joins TRBV29-1 to TRBJ2-2; 8 positions match TRBD1. The CDR3 reads CSASGTGWTGELFF. The CDR3 DNA follows: TGCAGCGCCTCCGGGACAGGATGGACCGGGGAGCTGTTTTTT.